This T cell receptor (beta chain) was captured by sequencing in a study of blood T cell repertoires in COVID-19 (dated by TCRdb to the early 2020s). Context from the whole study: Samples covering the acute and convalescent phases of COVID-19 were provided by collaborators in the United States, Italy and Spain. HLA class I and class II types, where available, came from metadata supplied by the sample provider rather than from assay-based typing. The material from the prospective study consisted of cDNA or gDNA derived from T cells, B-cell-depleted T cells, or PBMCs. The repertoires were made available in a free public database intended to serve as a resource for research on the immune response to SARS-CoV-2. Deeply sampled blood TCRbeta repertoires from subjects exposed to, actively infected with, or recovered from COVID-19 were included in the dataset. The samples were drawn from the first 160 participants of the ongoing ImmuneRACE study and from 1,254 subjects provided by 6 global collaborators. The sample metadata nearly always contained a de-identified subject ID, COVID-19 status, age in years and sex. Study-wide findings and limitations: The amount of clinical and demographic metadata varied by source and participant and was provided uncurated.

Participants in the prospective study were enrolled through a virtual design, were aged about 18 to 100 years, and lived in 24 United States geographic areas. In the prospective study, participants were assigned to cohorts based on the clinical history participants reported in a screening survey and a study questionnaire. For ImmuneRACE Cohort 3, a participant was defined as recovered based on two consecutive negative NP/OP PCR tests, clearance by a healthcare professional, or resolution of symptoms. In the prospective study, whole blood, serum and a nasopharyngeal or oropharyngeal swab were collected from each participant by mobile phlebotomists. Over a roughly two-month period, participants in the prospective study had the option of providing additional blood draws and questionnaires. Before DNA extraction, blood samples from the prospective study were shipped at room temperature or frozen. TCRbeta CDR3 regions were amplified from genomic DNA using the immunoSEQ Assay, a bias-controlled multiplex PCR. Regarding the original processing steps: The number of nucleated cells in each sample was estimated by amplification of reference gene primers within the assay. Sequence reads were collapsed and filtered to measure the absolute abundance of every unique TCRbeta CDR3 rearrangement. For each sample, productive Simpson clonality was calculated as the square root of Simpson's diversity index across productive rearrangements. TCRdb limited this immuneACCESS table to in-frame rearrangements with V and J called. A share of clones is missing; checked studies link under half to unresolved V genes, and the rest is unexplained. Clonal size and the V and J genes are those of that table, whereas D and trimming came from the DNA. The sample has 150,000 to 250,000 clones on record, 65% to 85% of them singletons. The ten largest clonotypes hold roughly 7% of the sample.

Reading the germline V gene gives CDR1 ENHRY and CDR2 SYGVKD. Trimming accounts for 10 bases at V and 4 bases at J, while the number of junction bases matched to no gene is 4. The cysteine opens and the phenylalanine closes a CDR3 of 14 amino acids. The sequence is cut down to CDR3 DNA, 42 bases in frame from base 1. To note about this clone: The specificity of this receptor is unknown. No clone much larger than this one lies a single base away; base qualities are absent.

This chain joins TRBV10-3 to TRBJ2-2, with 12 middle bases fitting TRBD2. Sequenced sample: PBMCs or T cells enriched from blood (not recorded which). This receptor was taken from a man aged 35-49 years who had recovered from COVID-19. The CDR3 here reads CASGLAGSTGELFF. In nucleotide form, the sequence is TGTGCCAGCGGACTAGCGGGGTCCACCGGGGAGCTGTTTTTT.